The 8 T cell receptor beta chains in this list originate from one sample, sequenced in a study of T cell repertoires in cytomegalovirus infection. Each CDR3 protein is one row after TCRdb ran MiXCR on the reads. The table lists some 400,000 distinct CDR3 sequences, 15% to 20% of them singletons. The sequenced sample was PBMCs. The source is a human donor in good health (CMV status not recorded). Some clones in this sample may be carry-over from other donors' samples.

This clonotype came up many times. Given a much more abundant clone one base away, this may be a read error. The chain couples TRBV27 to TRBJ2-5; possibly TRBD2 for D (6 bases). Germline assignment: CDR1 MNHEY and CDR2 SMNVEV (reference sequence). CDR3 length: 11 amino acids. V was pared by 6 bases and J by 5 bases, with 7 bases between. CDR3 loop: CASSGGETQYF. The CDR3, as DNA: TGTGCCAGCAGCGGAGGGGAGACCCAGTACTTC.

This clonotype was picked up many times. This chain links TRBV7-2 with TRBJ2-7; no definite D call. CDR3 length equals 11 residues. The V gene's germline CDR1 is SGHTA and CDR2 FQGNSA. V shed 5 bases and J shed 6 bases, with 8 bases lying between them. CDR3 amino acids: CASSPGLEQYF. DNA of the CDR3: TGTGCCAGCAGCCCGGGCCTCGAGCAGTACTTC.

This clonotype was found many times. The chain links TRBV7-2 to TRBJ1-5; 9 bases line up with TRBD1. The germline V gene encodes CDR1 SGHTA and CDR2 FQGNSA. The CDR3 is 17 amino acids. Trimming at V came to 5 bases and at J to 3 bases, leaving 11 bases not matched to a gene. The CDR3 region has the DNA TGTGCCAGCAGCCTCTTACCGGGACAGGGTTACAATCAGCCCCAGCATTTT. It yields the protein CASSLLPGQGYNQPQHF. The variable domain in full, with the rest retrieved from reference TRBV7-2 and TRBJ1-5, is GAGVSQSPSNKVTEKGKDVELRCDPISGHTALYWYRQSLGQGLEFLIYFQGNSAPDKSGLPSDRFSAERTGGSVSTLTIQRTQQEDSAVYLCASSLLPGQGYNQPQHFGDGTRLSIL.

There are a few counts of this clonotype. The chain carries TRBV19 and TRBJ2-1; 9 bases are shared with TRBD1. Germline trimming cut 6 bases from V and 8 bases from J; bases unmatched to any gene: 8. CDR1 is LNHDA, CDR2 SQIVND, per germline (reference sequence). This CDR3 is built from 14 residues. CDR3 protein: CASSIGQGSYEQFF. The CDR3 bases are TGTGCCAGTAGCATCGGACAGGGGAGTTATGAGCAGTTCTTC.

The chain recombines TRBV29-1 with TRBJ2-1; 8 bases agree with TRBD2. Germline V gives CDR1 SQVTM, CDR2 ANQGSEA. V trimming: 4 bases; J trimming: 4 bases; junction bases outside the gene matches: 9. This CDR3 contains 15 residues. The CDR3 DNA is TGCAGCGTTGTCCCCAGCGGGGGTGATTACAATGAGCAGTTCTTC. It yields the protein CSVVPSGGDYNEQFF.

This rearrangement joins TRBV4-3 to TRBJ1-1; D unresolved. There are 13 residues in the CDR3. From germline, CDR1 is LGHNA and CDR2 YSLEER. Between the trimmed V and J ends, which lost 0 bases and 1 base, there was a span of 3 bases. The CDR3 region is CASSQEPNTEAFF. The CDR3 region has the DNA TGCGCCAGCAGCCAAGAGCCGAACACTGAAGCTTTCTTT.

The chain links TRBV20-1 to TRBJ2-6, with unresolved D. The length of the CDR3 is 15 residues. From germline, CDR1 is DFQATT and CDR2 SNEGSKA (reference sequence). Trimming left V 1 base short and J 2 bases short, with 9 bases between. CDR3 residues: CSARVLGTGANVLTF. In DNA, the CDR3 is TGCAGTGCTAGAGTTTTGGGGACTGGGGCCAACGTCCTGACTTTC.

This clonotype appeared a few times. The chain links TRBV6-4 to TRBJ2-3; TRBD1 might be the D (6 bases). CDR1 and CDR2 from the germline V gene are MRHNA and SNTAGT. V was trimmed by 3 bases and J by 4 bases, leaving 11 bases between them. The CDR3 loop spans 14 amino acids. Here the CDR3 DNA reads TGTGCCAGCAGTGATGGACAGACGGCAGATACGCAGTATTTT. Translation gives CASSDGQTADTQYF.